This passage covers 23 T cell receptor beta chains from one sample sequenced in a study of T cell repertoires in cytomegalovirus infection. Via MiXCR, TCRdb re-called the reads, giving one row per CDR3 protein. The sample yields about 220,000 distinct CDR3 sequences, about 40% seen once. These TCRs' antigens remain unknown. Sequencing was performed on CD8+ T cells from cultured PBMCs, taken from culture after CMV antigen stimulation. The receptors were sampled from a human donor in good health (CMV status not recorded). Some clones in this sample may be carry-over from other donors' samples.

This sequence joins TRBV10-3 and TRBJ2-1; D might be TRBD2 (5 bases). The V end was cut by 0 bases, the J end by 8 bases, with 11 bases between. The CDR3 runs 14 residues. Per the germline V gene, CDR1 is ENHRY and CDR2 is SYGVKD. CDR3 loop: CAISESSLAYEQFF. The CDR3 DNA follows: TGTGCCATCAGTGAGTCGAGTCTAGCCTATGAGCAGTTCTTC.

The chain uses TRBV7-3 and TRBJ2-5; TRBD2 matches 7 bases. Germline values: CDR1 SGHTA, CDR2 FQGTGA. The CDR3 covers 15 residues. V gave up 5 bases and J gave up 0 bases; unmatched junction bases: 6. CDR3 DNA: TGTGCCAGCAGCCCAACCGGGGGGTACCAAGAGACCCAGTACTTC. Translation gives CASSPTGGYQETQYF.

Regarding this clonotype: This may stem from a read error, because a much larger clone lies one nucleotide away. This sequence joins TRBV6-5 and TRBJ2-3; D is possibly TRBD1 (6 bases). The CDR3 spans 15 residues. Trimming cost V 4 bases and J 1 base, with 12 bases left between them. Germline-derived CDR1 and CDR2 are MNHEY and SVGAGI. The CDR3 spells CASSSQGRGTDTQYF. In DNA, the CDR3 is TGTGCCAGCAGTTCACAGGGTAGAGGCACAGATACGCAGTATTTT.

CDR3 residues: CASSRRRDVDTQYF. In nucleotides, the CDR3 is TGTGCCAGCAGTCGAAGGAGGGATGTAGATACGCAGTATTTT. The chain has TRBV27 and TRBJ2-3; TRBD2 is a possible D gene (6 bases). The length of the CDR3 is 14 residues. V lost 5 bases and J lost 5, with 14 bases in between. Germline-derived CDR1 and CDR2 are MNHEY and SMNVEV (reference sequence).

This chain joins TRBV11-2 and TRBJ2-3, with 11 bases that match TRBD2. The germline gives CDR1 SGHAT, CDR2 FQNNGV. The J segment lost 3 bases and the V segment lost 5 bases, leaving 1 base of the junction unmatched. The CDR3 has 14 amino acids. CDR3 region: CASSTSGGTDTQYF. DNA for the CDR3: TGTGCCAGCAGCACTAGCGGGGGAACAGATACGCAGTATTTT. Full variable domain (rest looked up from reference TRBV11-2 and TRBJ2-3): EAGVAQSPRYKIIEKRQSVAFWCNPISGHATLYWYQQILGQGPKLLIQFQNNGVVDDSQLPKDRFSAERLKGVDSTLKIQPAKLEDSAVYLCASSTSGGTDTQYFGPGTRLTVL.

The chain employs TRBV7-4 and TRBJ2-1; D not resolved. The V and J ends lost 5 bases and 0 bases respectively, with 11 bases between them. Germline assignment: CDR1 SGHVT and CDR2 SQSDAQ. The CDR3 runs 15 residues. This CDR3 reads CASSIDGSSYNEQFF. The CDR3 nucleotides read TGTGCCAGCAGCATTGACGGATCCTCCTACAATGAGCAGTTCTTC.

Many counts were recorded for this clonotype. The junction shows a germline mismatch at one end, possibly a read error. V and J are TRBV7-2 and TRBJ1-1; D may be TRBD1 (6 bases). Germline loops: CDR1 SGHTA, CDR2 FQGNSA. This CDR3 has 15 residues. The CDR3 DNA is TGTGCCAGCAGCAGGCCGACAGGACCGAACACTGAAACTTTCTTT. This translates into CASSRPTGPNTETFF.

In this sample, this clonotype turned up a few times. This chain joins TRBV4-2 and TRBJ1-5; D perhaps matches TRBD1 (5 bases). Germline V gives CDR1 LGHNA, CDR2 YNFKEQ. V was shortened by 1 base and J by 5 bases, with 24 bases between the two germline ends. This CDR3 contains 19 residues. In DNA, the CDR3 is TGTGCCAGCAGCCAAGTTGGGAGTGCGGACATCGGAATAGATCAGCCCCAGCATTTT. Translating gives CASSQVGSADIGIDQPQHF.

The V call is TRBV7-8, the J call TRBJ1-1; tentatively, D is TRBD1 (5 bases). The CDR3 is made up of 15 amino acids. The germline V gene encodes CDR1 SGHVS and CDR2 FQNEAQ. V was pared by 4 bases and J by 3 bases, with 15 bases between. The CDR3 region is CASSSTHDSYTEAFF. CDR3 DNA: TGTGCCAGCAGCTCTACCCACGACAGCTACACTGAAGCTTTCTTT.

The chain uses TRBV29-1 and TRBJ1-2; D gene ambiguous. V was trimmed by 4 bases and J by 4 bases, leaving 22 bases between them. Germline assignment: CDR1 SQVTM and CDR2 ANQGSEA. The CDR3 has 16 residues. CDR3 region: CSVGRQAISEGYGYTF. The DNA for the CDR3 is TGCAGCGTTGGGCGTCAGGCGATTTCGGAGGGCTATGGCTACACCTTC.

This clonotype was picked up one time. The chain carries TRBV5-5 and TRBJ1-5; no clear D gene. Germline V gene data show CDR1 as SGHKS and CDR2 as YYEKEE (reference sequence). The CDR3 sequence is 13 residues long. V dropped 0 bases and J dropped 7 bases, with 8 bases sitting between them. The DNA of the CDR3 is TGTGCCAGCAGCTTGGGGGGAAGACAGCCCCAGCATTTT. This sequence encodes CASSLGGRQPQHF.

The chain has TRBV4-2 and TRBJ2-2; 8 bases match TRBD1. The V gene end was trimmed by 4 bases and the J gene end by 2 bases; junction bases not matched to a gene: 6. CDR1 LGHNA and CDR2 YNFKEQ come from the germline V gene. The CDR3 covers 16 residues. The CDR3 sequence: CASSPQTGENTGELFF. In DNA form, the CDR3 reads TGTGCCAGCAGCCCTCAGACAGGGGAAAACACCGGGGAGCTGTTTTTT.

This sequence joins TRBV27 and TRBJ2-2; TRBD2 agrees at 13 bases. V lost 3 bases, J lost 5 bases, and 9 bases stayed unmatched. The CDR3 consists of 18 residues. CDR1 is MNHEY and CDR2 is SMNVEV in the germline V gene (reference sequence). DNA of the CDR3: TGTGCCAGCAGTTTTATTACACTAGCGGGAGGGGTAACCGGGGAGCTGTTTTTT. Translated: CASSFITLAGGVTGELFF.

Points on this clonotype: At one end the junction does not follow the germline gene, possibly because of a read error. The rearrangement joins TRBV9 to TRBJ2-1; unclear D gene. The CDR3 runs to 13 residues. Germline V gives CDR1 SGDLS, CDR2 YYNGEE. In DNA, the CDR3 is TGTGCCAGCAACGTAGCTTCGAACGATGAGCAGTTCTTC. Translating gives CASNVASNDEQFF.

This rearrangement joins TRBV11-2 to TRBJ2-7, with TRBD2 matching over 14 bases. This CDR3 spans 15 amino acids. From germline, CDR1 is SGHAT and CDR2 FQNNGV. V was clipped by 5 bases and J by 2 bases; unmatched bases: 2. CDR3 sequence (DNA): TGTGCCAGCAGCGAGACTAGCGGGAGGGCCTACGAGCAGTACTTC. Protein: CASSETSGRAYEQYF. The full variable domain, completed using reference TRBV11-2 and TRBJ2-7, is EAGVAQSPRYKIIEKRQSVAFWCNPISGHATLYWYQQILGQGPKLLIQFQNNGVVDDSQLPKDRFSAERLKGVDSTLKIQPAKLEDSAVYLCASSETSGRAYEQYFGPGTRLTVT.

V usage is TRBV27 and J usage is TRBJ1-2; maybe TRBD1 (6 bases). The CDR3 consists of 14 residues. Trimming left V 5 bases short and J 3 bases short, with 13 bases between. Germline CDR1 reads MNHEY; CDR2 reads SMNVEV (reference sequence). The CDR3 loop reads CASSPLDSYYGYTF. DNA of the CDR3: TGTGCCAGCAGTCCACTGGACAGCTACTATGGCTACACCTTC.

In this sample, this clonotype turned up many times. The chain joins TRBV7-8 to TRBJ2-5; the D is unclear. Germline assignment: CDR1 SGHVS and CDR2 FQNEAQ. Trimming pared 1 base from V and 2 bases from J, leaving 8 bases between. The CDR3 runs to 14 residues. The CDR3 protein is CASSLGAEQETQYF. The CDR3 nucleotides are TGTGCCAGCAGCTTAGGGGCGGAACAAGAGACCCAGTACTTC.

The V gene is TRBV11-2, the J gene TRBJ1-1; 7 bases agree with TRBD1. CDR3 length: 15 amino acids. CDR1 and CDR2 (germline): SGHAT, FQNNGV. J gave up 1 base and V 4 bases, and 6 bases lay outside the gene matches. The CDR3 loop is CASSSVDRQNTEAFF. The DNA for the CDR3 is TGTGCCAGCAGCTCGGTGGACAGGCAGAACACTGAAGCTTTCTTT.

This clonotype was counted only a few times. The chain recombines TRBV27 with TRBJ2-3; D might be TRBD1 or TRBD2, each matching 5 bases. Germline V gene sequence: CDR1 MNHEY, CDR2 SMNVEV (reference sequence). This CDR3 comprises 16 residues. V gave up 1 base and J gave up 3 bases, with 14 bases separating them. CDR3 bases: TGTGCCAGCAGTTTATGGGGACGGTTGAAAACAGATACGCAGTATTTT. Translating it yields CASSLWGRLKTDTQYF.

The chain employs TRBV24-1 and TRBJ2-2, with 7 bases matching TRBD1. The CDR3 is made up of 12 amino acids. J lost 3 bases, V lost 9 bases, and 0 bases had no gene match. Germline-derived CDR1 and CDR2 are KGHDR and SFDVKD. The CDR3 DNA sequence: TGTGCCACCCAGGGGGACACCGGGGAGCTGTTTTTT. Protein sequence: CATQGDTGELFF.

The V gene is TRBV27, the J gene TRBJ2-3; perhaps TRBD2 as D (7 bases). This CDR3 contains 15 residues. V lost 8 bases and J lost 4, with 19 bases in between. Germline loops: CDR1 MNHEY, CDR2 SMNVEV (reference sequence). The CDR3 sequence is CASAIRGGGADTQYF. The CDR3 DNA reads TGTGCCAGCGCAATCCGGGGAGGGGGGGCAGATACGCAGTATTTT.

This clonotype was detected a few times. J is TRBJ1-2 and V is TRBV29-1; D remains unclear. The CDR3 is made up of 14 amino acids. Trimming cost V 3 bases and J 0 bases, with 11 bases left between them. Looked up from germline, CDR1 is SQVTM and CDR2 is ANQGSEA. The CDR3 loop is CSVDVALANYGYTF. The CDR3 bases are TGCAGCGTTGACGTGGCTTTAGCTAACTATGGCTACACCTTC.

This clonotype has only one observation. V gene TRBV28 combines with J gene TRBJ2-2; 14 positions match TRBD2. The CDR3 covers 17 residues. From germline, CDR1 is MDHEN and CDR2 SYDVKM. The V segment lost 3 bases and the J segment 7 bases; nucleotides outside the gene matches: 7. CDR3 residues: CASSFGLAGGPGGELFF. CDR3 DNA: TGTGCCAGCAGTTTCGGACTAGCGGGAGGTCCCGGCGGGGAGCTGTTTTTT.